Listed here is a single T cell receptor beta chain. Its target is not known. The assay, immunoSEQ v3.0, was run at survey level. TCRdb keeps only in-frame clones here, not all; method: immunoSEQ multiplex PCR. Among about 43,000 clones listed, roughly nine tenths were seen once. The sample originates from a study of long-term antiretroviral therapy in people with HIV. The V and J ends lost 4 bases and 2 bases respectively, with 12 bases between them. Per germline, CDR1 SGHDT and CDR2 YYEEEE. The CDR3 sequence is 14 residues long. Study-level results: Repertoires from HIV showed CDR3 length ranges narrower than those of controls. In samples taken after ART, diversity increased but remained below transplant donor control levels. Clones that had undergone expansion before ART dominated the repertoire at all time points.

Treatment of all HIV participants took place in the United States. Material: unsorted PBMCs, obtained 0.1 years before starting antiretroviral therapy. The TCR comes from a woman aged 50 to 60 with HIV. The chain carries TRBV5-6 and TRBJ2-5, with D perhaps TRBD2 (6 bases). CDR3 nucleotides: TGTGCCAGCAGCCCCGCCGGGAGACAAGAGACCCAGTACTTC. Protein: CASSPAGRQETQYF.